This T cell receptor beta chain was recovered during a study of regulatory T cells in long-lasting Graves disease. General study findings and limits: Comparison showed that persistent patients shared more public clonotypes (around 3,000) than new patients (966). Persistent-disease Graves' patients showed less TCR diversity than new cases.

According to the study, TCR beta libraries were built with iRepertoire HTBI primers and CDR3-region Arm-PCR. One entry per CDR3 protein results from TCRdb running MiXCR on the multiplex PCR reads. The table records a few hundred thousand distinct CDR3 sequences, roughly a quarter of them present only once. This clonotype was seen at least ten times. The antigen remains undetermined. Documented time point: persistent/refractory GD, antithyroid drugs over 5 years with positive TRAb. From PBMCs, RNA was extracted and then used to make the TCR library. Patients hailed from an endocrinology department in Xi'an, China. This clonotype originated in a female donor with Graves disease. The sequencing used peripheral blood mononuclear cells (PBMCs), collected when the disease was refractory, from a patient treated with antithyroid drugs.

The CDR3 here is CASSRTGGHTEAFF. The CDR3 DNA is TGTGCCAGCAGTCGGACAGGGGGGCACACTGAAGCTTTCTTT. The chain combines TRBV12-3 or TRBV12-4 with TRBJ1-1; 10 bases line up with TRBD1. This CDR3 has 14 residues. V gave up 5 bases and J gave up 3 bases; unmatched junction bases: 3.